Listed below are T cell receptor beta chains from one sample, sequenced in a study of blood T cell repertoires in COVID-19. The protocol was immunoSEQ multiplex PCR, while the TCRdb copy is restricted to in-frame clones and leaves out a portion. The repertoire holds tens of thousands of clones, roughly 84% seen once, with 4.2% in the top ten. Sequencing used peripheral blood. These receptors were taken from a woman in her 70s with acute or convalescent COVID-19. The CDR3 runs from the conserved cysteine through the conserved F or W. D genes are given only for firm matches. Not every row has a clone size; where given, it reads once, few, many or a size class.

CDR3 length	V gene	J gene	clone size	D gene	CDR3 protein	CDR3 DNA
19	TRBV7-9	TRBJ1-1	few	TRBD1	CASSLGLGGQGLSNTEAFF	TGTGCCAGCAGCTTAGGCCTTGGGGGACAGGGGCTTTCTAACACTGAAGCTTTCTTT
14	TRBV9	TRBJ2-7	-	-	CASSGGHPSDEQYF	TGTGCCAGCAGCGGAGGACACCCCTCGGACGAGCAGTACTTC
14	TRBV5-5	TRBJ1-1	-	-	CASSLLQGNTEAFF	TGTGCCAGCAGCTTGCTTCAGGGGAACACTGAAGCTTTCTTT
14	TRBV9	TRBJ1-2	once	TRBD1	CASSVSDRAGGYTF	TGTGCCAGCAGCGTCTCGGACAGGGCGGGTGGCTACACCTTC
15	TRBV25-1	TRBJ1-2	-	-	CASSGYGVTNYGYTF	TGTGCCAGCAGTGGCTACGGAGTTACTAACTATGGCTACACCTTC
15	TRBV7-2	TRBJ2-1	-	TRBD2	CASSSGTSSYNEQFF	TGTGCCAGCAGCTCCGGGACTAGCTCCTACAATGAGCAGTTCTTC
16	TRBV24-1	TRBJ2-6	-	-	CATSGARGSGANVLTF	TGTGCCACCAGTGGAGCCAGGGGATCCGGGGCCAACGTCCTGACTTTC
14	TRBV5-1	TRBJ1-1	-	-	CASSSGGSDTEAFF	TGCGCCAGCAGTTCCGGGGGAAGTGACACTGAAGCTTTCTTT
15	TRBV28	TRBJ1-4	-	-	CASSPAWGPNEKLFF	TGTGCCAGCAGTCCCGCCTGGGGGCCTAATGAAAAACTGTTTTTT
13	TRBV18	TRBJ2-1	-	-	CASSPNRNNEQFF	TGTGCCAGCTCACCGAACAGGAACAATGAGCAGTTCTTC
14	TRBV27	TRBJ2-3	-	TRBD2	CASSKLAGTDTQYF	TGTGCCAGCAGCAAGCTAGCGGGCACAGATACGCAGTATTTT
13	TRBV30	TRBJ2-7	-	TRBD2	CAVETSGRYEQYF	TGTGCCGTTGAGACTAGCGGGAGGTACGAGCAGTACTTC
15	TRBV20-1	TRBJ1-1	once	TRBD1	CSASNRTGPNTEAFF	TGCAGTGCTAGTAACCGGACAGGGCCGAACACTGAAGCTTTCTTT
14	TRBV3-1/TRBV3-2	TRBJ2-7	-	-	CASSQLGLAGEQYF	TGTGCCAGCAGCCAATTGGGACTCGCAGGGGAGCAGTACTTC
14	TRBV28	TRBJ2-7	once	TRBD2	CASSSSGRGNEQYF	TGTGCCAGCAGTTCTAGCGGGAGGGGCAACGAGCAGTACTTC
15	TRBV5-4	TRBJ2-3	-	-	CASSLGRAGTDTQYF	TGTGCCAGCAGCTTGGGCAGGGCGGGCACAGATACGCAGTATTTT
15	TRBV9	TRBJ2-5	-	-	CASSLGWGGQETQYF	TGTGCCAGCAGTCTTGGGTGGGGCGGCCAAGAGACCCAGTACTTC
14	TRBV15	TRBJ2-2	-	-	CATSRDQGNGELFF	TGTGCCACCAGCAGAGATCAGGGTAACGGGGAGCTGTTTTTT
16	TRBV4-1	TRBJ1-2	-	TRBD1	CASSQDQGAAGYGYTF	TGCGCCAGCAGCCAAGATCAGGGGGCGGCCGGCTATGGCTACACCTTC
18	TRBV27	TRBJ2-5	-	TRBD2	CASSRLAGGPVEKETQYF	TGTGCCAGCAGCCGACTAGCGGGAGGGCCAGTCGAGAAGGAGACCCAGTACTTC
12	TRBV29-1	TRBJ1-1	-	-	CSGRLNRDEAFF	TGCAGCGGCAGACTGAACCGGGATGAAGCTTTCTTT
16	TRBV18	TRBJ1-6	-	TRBD1	CASSPLRDRENSPLHF	TGTGCCAGCTCACCACTGAGGGACAGGGAAAATTCACCCCTCCACTTT
15	TRBV28	TRBJ2-7	-	TRBD2	CASSPRTSGYYEQYF	TGTGCCAGCAGCCCAAGGACTAGCGGCTACTACGAGCAGTACTTC
16	TRBV14	TRBJ1-4	once	-	CASSLSDRRSNEKLFF	TGTGCCAGCAGCCTTAGCGACAGGCGATCTAATGAAAAACTGTTTTTT
14	TRBV7-9	TRBJ2-7	-	-	CASSLGTDTYEQYF	TGTGCCAGCAGCTTAGGGACAGACACCTACGAGCAGTACTTC
15	TRBV5-4	TRBJ2-1	few	TRBD2	CASSRGRSTYNEQFF	TGTGCCAGCAGCCGCGGGAGATCCACCTACAATGAGCAGTTCTTC
13	TRBV7-2	TRBJ2-5	-	-	CASSVGAVETQYF	TGTGCCAGCAGCGTGGGAGCTGTGGAGACCCAGTACTTC
14	TRBV4-1	TRBJ2-7	few	-	CASSRSDTPYEQYF	TGCGCCAGCAGCCGTAGCGATACGCCCTACGAGCAGTACTTC
14	TRBV7-6	TRBJ2-5	-	TRBD2	CASSSSGTSRTQYF	TGTGCCAGCAGCTCCTCCGGGACTAGCCGGACCCAGTACTTC
14	TRBV19	TRBJ2-3	-	TRBD2	CASRGLAGEVTQYF	TGTGCCAGTAGGGGACTAGCGGGAGAAGTTACGCAGTATTTT
13	TRBV30	TRBJ1-1	-	-	CAWSAVGVTEAFF	TGTGCCTGGAGCGCCGTAGGGGTCACTGAAGCTTTCTTT
16	TRBV5-1	TRBJ2-6	-	-	CASSLAAGTGANVLTF	TGCGCCAGCAGCTTGGCCGCAGGGACTGGGGCCAACGTCCTGACTTTC
15	TRBV7-2	TRBJ1-2	-	-	CASTPRRDTSYGYTF	TGTGCCAGCACCCCGCGTCGGGACACATCTTACGGCTACACCTTC
15	TRBV11-2	TRBJ1-1	-	-	CASSPEHLMNTEAFF	TGTGCCAGCAGCCCAGAACATCTCATGAACACTGAAGCTTTCTTT
15	TRBV10-3	TRBJ1-2	once	-	CAISEDGRGNGGYTF	TGTGCCATCAGTGAGGACGGGAGAGGGAATGGAGGCTACACCTTC
16	TRBV24-1	TRBJ2-3	-	TRBD2	CATSDPLAVHTDTQYF	TGTGCCACCAGTGACCCACTAGCGGTCCACACAGATACGCAGTATTTT
15	TRBV6-2/TRBV6-3	TRBJ2-7	-	TRBD2	CASSYSASGSREQYF	TGTGCCAGCAGTTACTCAGCTAGCGGGAGCCGCGAGCAGTACTTC
15	TRBV27	TRBJ1-1	-	-	CASSPSLLGATEAFF	TGTGCCAGCAGTCCCTCCTTATTGGGGGCAACTGAAGCTTTCTTT
13	TRBV6-5	TRBJ2-1	-	TRBD2	CASARSGGYEQFF	TGTGCCAGCGCCCGAAGCGGGGGGTATGAGCAGTTCTTC
16	TRBV6-2/TRBV6-3	TRBJ1-5	-	-	CASSSNNRHSNQPQHF	TGTGCCAGCAGTTCCAATAACAGGCATAGCAATCAGCCCCAGCATTTT
19	TRBV5-1	TRBJ1-6	-	TRBD1	CASSSRWTGDGSYNSPLHF	TGCGCCAGCAGCTCCCGCTGGACAGGGGACGGATCCTATAATTCACCCCTCCACTTT
15	TRBV27	TRBJ2-7	few	TRBD2	CASSSVIVAGYEQYF	TGTGCCAGCAGTTCCGTAATAGTAGCGGGCTACGAGCAGTACTTC
13	TRBV30	TRBJ2-3	-	TRBD2	CAWSITSGDTQYF	TGTGCCTGGAGTATAACTAGCGGAGATACGCAGTATTTT
13	TRBV11-2	TRBJ1-1	-	TRBD1	CASSPPGQFQAFF	TGTGCCAGCAGCCCCCCGGGACAGTTCCAAGCTTTCTTT
15	TRBV24-1	TRBJ2-3	-	TRBD2	CATRESGAVADTQYF	TGTGCCACCAGGGAGAGCGGGGCGGTCGCAGATACGCAGTATTTT
14	TRBV27	TRBJ1-5	-	-	CASSLRSVNQPQHF	TGTGCCAGCAGTTTAAGATCGGTGAATCAGCCCCAGCATTTT
17	TRBV4-3	TRBJ2-3	few	TRBD2	CASSQGLAGGLADTQYF	TGCGCCAGCAGCCAAGGGTTAGCGGGAGGTCTGGCAGATACGCAGTATTTT
16	TRBV6-1	TRBJ2-3	-	TRBD2	CASSEASGSVVDTQYF	TGTGCCAGCAGTGAGGCTAGCGGGAGTGTTGTAGATACGCAGTATTTT
15	TRBV18	TRBJ1-2	few	TRBD1	CASSPTGQGVTGYTF	TGTGCCAGCTCACCAACGGGACAGGGCGTGACTGGCTACACCTTC
13	TRBV6-2/TRBV6-3	TRBJ1-2	-	TRBD1	CASSRGGDYGYTF	TGTGCCAGCAGTAGAGGGGGCGACTATGGCTACACCTTC
17	TRBV12-5	TRBJ1-6	-	TRBD1	CASGPGQGAGYNSPLHF	TGTGCTAGTGGTCCGGGACAGGGGGCAGGTTATAATTCACCCCTCCACTTT